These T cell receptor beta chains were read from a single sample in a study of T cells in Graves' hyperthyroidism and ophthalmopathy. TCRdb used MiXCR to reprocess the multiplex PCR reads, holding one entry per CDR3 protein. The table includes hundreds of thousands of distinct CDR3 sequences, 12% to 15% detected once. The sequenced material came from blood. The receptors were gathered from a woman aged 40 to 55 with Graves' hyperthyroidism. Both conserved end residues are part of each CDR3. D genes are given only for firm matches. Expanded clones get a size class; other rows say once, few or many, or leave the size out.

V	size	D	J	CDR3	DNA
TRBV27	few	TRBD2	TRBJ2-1	CASSLGTSRHNEQFF	TGTGCCAGCAGTTTGGGGACTAGCAGACACAATGAGCAGTTCTTC
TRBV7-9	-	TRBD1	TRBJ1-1	CASSLLSSDRAPRGAFF	TGTGCCAGCAGCTTACTAAGTTCGGACAGGGCGCCCCGGGGAGCTTTCTTT
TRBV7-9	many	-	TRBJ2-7	CASSSRLEESPYEQYF	TGTGCCAGCAGCTCGCGACTCGAGGAGTCCCCGTACGAGCAGTACTTC
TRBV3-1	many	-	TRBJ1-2	CASSQMQTAHGYTF	TGTGCCAGCAGCCAAATGCAGACCGCGCATGGCTACACCTTC
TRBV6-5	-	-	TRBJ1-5	CASSLLTGDQPQHF	TGTGCCAGCAGTTTATTGACAGGTGATCAGCCCCAGCATTTT
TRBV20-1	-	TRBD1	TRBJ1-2	CSASPRGPDGYTF	TGCAGTGCCAGCCCTAGGGGGCCTGATGGCTACACCTTC
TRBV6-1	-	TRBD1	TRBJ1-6	CASIGRDRGSPSPLHF	TGTGCCAGCATCGGACGGGACAGGGGCTCCCCGTCACCCCTCCACTTT
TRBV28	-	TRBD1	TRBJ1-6	CASSSDRAQTPNNSPLHF	TGTGCCAGCAGTTCGGACAGGGCCCAAACCCCGAATAATTCACCCCTCCACTTT
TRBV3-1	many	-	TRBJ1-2	CASSQGQNAYGYTF	TGTGCCAGCAGCCAAGGACAGAATGCTTATGGCTACACCTTC
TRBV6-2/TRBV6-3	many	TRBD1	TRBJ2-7	CASRKGQGSDEQYF	TGTGCCAGCAGGAAGGGACAGGGGAGCGACGAGCAGTACTTC
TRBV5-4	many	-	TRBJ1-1	CASSSAGAQLNTEAFF	TGTGCCAGCAGCTCCGCGGGGGCTCAACTTAACACTGAAGCTTTCTTT
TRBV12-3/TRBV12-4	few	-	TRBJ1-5	CASSLSPQGGNQPQHF	TGTGCCAGCAGTTTATCGCCACAGGGAGGCAATCAGCCCCAGCATTTT
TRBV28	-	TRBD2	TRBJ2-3	CASSFPSGSGKTDTQYF	TGTGCCAGCAGTTTTCCTAGCGGGAGCGGGAAGACAGATACGCAGTATTTT
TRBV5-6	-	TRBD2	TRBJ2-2	CASSKSGRANTGELFF	TGTGCCAGCAGCAAAAGCGGGAGGGCCAACACCGGGGAGCTGTTTTTT
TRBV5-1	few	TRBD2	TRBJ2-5	CASRTSGGTVTETQYF	TGCGCCAGCAGGACTAGCGGGGGTACCGTTACAGAGACCCAGTACTTC
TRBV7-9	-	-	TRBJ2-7	CASSLAMSSAYEQYF	TGTGCCAGCAGCTTAGCTATGTCTAGCGCGTACGAGCAGTACTTC
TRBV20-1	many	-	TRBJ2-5	CSARAANQETQYF	TGCAGTGCTAGAGCCGCTAACCAAGAGACCCAGTACTTC
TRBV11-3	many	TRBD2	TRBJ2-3	CASSLGLAGGPSTDTQYF	TGTGCCAGCAGCTTGGGACTAGCGGGAGGGCCCAGCACAGATACGCAGTATTTT
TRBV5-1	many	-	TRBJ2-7	CASSLVGAGSYEQYF	TGCGCCAGCAGCTTGGTGGGCGCAGGATCCTACGAGCAGTACTTC
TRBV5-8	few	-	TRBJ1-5	CASSWSRREGNQPQHF	TGTGCCAGCAGCTGGTCCCGCAGGGAGGGCAATCAGCCCCAGCATTTT
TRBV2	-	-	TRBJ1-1	CASSAAGFTEAFF	TGTGCCAGCAGTGCGGCAGGGTTCACTGAAGCTTTCTTT
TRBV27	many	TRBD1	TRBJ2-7	CASSLSRDSAYEQYF	TGTGCCAGCAGTTTATCGAGGGACAGTGCCTACGAGCAGTACTTC
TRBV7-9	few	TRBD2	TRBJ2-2	CASTASGPGELFF	TGTGCCAGCACGGCTAGCGGGCCCGGGGAGCTGTTTTTT
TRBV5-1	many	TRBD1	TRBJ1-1	CASSLQRTGGTEAFF	TGCGCCAGCAGCCTACAACGAACAGGGGGCACTGAAGCTTTCTTT
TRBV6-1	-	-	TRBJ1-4	CASSDRGWEKLFF	TGTGCCAGCAGTGACAGGGGTTGGGAAAAACTGTTTTTT
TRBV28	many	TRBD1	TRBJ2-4	CASSLGGQGGIQYF	TGTGCCAGCAGTCTGGGGGGACAGGGAGGGATTCAGTACTTC
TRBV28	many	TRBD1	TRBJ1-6	CASSPPGQGWYNSPLHF	TGTGCCAGCAGCCCCCCCGGACAGGGTTGGTATAATTCACCCCTCCACTTT
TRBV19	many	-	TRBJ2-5	CASSIVGAEETQYF	TGTGCCAGTAGTATCGTTGGGGCGGAAGAGACCCAGTACTTC
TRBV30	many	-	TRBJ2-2	CAWTGTGELFF	TGTGCCTGGACGGGCACCGGGGAGCTGTTTTTT
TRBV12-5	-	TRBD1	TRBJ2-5	CASGTDRGETQYF	TGTGCTAGTGGAACCGACAGGGGGGAGACCCAGTACTTC
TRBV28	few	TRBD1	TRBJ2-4	CASSGGQASKNIQYF	TGTGCCAGCAGTGGGGGACAGGCGAGCAAAAACATTCAGTACTTC
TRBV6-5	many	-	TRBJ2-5	CASSYSIRGIETQYF	TGTGCCAGCAGTTACTCGATCCGCGGAATCGAGACCCAGTACTTC
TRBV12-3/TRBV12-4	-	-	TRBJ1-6	CASSFSSQGGSPLHF	TGTGCCAGCAGTTTTAGTTCACAGGGTGGCTCACCCCTCCACTTT
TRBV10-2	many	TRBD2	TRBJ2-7	CASMGTSGDYEQYF	TGCGCCAGCATGGGGACTAGCGGGGACTACGAGCAGTACTTC
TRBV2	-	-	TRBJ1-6	CASSERWSPLHF	TGTGCCAGCAGTGAAAGGTGGTCACCCCTCCACTTT
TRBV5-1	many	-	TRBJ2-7	CASSFDTNSYEQYF	TGCGCCAGCAGCTTCGATACAAACTCCTACGAGCAGTACTTC
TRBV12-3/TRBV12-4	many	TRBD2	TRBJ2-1	CASTIAGGPPEQFF	TGTGCCAGCACCATAGCGGGAGGGCCACCTGAGCAGTTCTTC
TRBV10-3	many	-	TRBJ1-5	CAISEYGDQVQHF	TGTGCCATCAGTGAGTATGGAGACCAGGTTCAGCATTTT
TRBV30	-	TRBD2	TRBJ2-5	CAWRTTSLETQYF	TGTGCCTGGAGAACGACTAGCCTGGAGACCCAGTACTTC
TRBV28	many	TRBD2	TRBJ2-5	CASSLPLAGGETQYF	TGTGCCAGCAGTTTACCCCTAGCGGGAGGAGAGACCCAGTACTTC
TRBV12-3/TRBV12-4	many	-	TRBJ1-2	CASSLGGGIQGYTF	TGTGCCAGCAGTTTGGGCGGGGGAATTCAGGGCTACACCTTC
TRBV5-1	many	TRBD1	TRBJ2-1	CASSLGQGEGEQFF	TGCGCCAGCAGCTTAGGACAGGGGGAGGGTGAGCAGTTCTTC
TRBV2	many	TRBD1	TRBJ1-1	CASSAPSTGGWKTEAFF	TGTGCCAGCAGTGCCCCCAGCACAGGGGGGTGGAAAACTGAAGCTTTCTTT
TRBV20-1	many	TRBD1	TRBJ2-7	CSVEQGAYEQYF	TGCAGTGTGGAACAGGGGGCTTACGAGCAGTACTTC
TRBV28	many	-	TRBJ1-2	CASRSRVLIENYGYTF	TGTGCCAGCAGGAGCAGGGTGTTGATTGAGAACTATGGCTACACCTTC
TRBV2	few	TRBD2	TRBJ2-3	CASSGAREGTTDTQYF	TGTGCCAGCAGTGGGGCGCGGGAGGGGACGACAGATACGCAGTATTTT
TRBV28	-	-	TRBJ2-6	CASREGGEANVLTF	TGTGCCAGTCGGGAAGGGGGAGAGGCCAACGTCCTGACTTTC
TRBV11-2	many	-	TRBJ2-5	CASSWGAGPATAQYF	TGTGCCAGCAGCTGGGGGGCAGGGCCAGCTACGGCCCAGTACTTC
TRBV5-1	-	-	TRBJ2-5	CASSQIGGRYQETQYF	TGCGCCAGCAGCCAAATCGGGGGACGGTACCAAGAGACCCAGTACTTC
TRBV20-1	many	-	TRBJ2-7	CSVVVGPTYEQYF	TGCAGCGTCGTGGTGGGGCCTACCTACGAGCAGTACTTC
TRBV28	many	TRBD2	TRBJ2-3	CASSQTSGRATDTQYF	TGTGCCAGCAGCCAAACTAGCGGGAGGGCGACAGATACGCAGTATTTT
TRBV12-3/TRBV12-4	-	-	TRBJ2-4	CASSLLGTAKNIQYF	TGTGCCAGCAGTTTACTGGGAACGGCCAAAAACATTCAGTACTTC
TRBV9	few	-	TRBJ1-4	CASSVGNQNEKLFF	TGTGCCAGCAGCGTAGGGAACCAAAATGAAAAACTGTTTTTT
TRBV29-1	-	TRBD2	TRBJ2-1	CSVGSSGRPYNEQFF	TGCAGCGTTGGTAGTAGCGGGAGGCCCTACAATGAGCAGTTCTTC
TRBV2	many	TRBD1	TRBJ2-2	CASGTGYTGELFF	TGTGCCAGCGGGACAGGGTACACCGGGGAGCTGTTTTTT
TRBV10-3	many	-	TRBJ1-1	CAIRTQGNTEAFF	TGTGCCATCAGGACACAGGGGAACACTGAAGCTTTCTTT
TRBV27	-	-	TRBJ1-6	CASSLAGIYNSPLHF	TGTGCCAGCAGTTTAGCAGGGATCTATAATTCACCCCTCCACTTT
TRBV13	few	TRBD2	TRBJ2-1	CASSLRSGRAYNEQFF	TGTGCCAGCAGCTTACGGAGCGGGAGGGCCTACAATGAGCAGTTCTTC
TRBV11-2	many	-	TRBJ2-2	CASSLYSGELFF	TGTGCCAGCAGCTTATATTCCGGGGAGCTGTTTTTT
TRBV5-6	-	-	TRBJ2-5	CASSLDYSETQYF	TGTGCCAGCAGCTTGGACTATTCAGAGACCCAGTACTTC